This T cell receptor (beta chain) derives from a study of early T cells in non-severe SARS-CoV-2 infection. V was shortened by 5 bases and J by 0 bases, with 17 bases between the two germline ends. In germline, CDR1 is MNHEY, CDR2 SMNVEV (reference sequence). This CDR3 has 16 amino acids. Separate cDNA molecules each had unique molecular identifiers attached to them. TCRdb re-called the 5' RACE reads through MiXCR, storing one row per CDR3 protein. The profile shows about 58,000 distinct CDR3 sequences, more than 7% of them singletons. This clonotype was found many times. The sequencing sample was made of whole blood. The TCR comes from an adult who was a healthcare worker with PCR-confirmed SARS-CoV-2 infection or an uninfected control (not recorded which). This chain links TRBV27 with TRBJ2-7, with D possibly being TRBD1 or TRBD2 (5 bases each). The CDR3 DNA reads TGTGCCAGCAGTGCTTCCGTGGGACCGAGCTCCTACGAGCAGTACTTC. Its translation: CASSASVGPSSYEQYF.